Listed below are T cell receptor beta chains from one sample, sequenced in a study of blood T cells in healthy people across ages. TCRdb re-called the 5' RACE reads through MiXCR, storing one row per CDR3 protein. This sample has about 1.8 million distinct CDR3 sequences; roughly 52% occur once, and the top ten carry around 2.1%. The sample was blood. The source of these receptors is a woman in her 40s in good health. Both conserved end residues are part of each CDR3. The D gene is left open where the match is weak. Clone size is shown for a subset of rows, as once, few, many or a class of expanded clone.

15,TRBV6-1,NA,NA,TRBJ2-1,CASSEYRRTGNEQFF,TGTGCCAGCAGTGAATACCGGCGGACGGGAAATGAGCAGTTCTTC
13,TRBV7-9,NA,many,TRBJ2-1,CASSTTVQHEQFF,TGTGCCAGCAGCACGACAGTTCAGCATGAGCAGTTCTTC
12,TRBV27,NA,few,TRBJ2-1,CASSSASTEQFF,TGTGCCAGCAGTTCTGCTAGCACGGAGCAGTTCTTC
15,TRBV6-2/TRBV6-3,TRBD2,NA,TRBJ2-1,CASSWSGGARNEQFF,TGTGCCAGCAGTTGGAGCGGGGGGGCCAGGAATGAGCAGTTCTTC
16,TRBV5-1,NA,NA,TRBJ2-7,CASSLVVGTINYEQYF,TGCGCCAGCAGCTTGGTCGTAGGGACCATAAACTACGAGCAGTACTTC
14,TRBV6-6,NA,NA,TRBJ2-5,CASSYAGREETQYF,TGTGCCAGCAGTTACGCGGGGCGGGAAGAGACCCAGTACTTC
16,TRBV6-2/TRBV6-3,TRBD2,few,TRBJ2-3,CASKTPGASGTDTQYF,TGTGCCAGCAAGACACCGGGCGCTAGCGGAACAGATACGCAGTATTTT
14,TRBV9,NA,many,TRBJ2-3,CASSEGGGTDTQYF,TGTGCCAGCAGCGAAGGCGGGGGCACAGATACGCAGTATTTT
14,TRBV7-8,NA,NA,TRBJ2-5,CASSPAQRRETQYF,TGTGCCAGCAGCCCCGCGCAGAGGAGGGAGACCCAGTACTTC
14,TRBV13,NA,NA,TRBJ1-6,CASSYSTAGSPLHF,TGTGCCAGCAGCTATAGCACAGCGGGTTCACCCCTTCACTTT
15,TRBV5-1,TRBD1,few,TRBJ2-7,CASSPGQVVGYEQYF,TGCGCCAGCAGCCCAGGACAGGTCGTTGGGTACGAGCAGTACTTC
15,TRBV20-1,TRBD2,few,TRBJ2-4,CSASGIAGAKNIQYF,TGCAGTGCTAGTGGGATAGCGGGAGCCAAAAACATTCAGTACTTC
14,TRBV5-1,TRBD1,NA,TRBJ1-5,CASSLQGTNQPQHF,TGCGCCAGCAGCTTACAGGGGACGAATCAGCCCCAGCATTTT
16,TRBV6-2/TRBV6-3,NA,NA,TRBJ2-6,CASRYFRTTGANVLTF,TGTGCCAGCAGGTACTTCCGAACCACTGGGGCCAACGTCCTGACTTTC
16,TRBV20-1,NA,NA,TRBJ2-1,CSARDRRGSSYNEQFF,TGCAGTGCTAGAGATCGACGGGGGAGCTCCTACAATGAGCAGTTCTTC
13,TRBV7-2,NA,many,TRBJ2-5,CASSLTWGETQYF,TGTGCCAGCAGCTTAACTTGGGGAGAGACCCAGTACTTC
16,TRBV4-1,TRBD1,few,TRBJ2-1,CASSPLGTGVKNEQFF,TGCGCCAGCAGTCCACTCGGGACAGGCGTCAAAAATGAGCAGTTCTTC
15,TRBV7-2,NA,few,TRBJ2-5,CASSPGRGGYNEQYF,TGTGCCAGCAGCCCGGGCCGAGGGGGGTACAATGAGCAGTACTTC
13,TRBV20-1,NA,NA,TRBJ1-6,CSARESVYSPLHF,TGCAGTGCTAGAGAATCGGTGTATTCACCCCTCCACTTT
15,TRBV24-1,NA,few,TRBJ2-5,CATSDTSGAQETQYF,TGTGCCACCAGTGATACCTCGGGGGCTCAAGAGACCCAGTACTTC
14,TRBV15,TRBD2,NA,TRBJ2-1,CATSRRGDYNEQFF,TGTGCCACCAGCAGGCGGGGGGATTACAATGAGCAGTTCTTC
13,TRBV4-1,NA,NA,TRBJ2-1,CASSVKGWDEQFF,TGCGCCAGCAGCGTCAAGGGGTGGGATGAGCAGTTCTTC
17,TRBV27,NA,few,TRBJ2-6,CASSLWGRSSGANVLTF,TGTGCCAGCAGTTTGTGGGGCCGTTCCTCTGGGGCCAACGTCCTGACTTTC
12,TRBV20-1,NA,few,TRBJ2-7,CSAKLRGNEQYF,TGCAGTGCTAAACTCAGGGGCAACGAGCAGTACTTC
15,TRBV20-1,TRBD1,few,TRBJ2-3,CSARDPGQGPDTQYF,TGCAGTGCTAGAGATCCGGGACAGGGACCAGATACGCAGTATTTT
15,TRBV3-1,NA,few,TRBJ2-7,CASSQDGAGNYEQYF,TGTGCCAGCAGCCAAGATGGGGCGGGAAACTACGAGCAGTACTTC
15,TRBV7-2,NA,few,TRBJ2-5,CASSLNQGTLETQYF,TGTGCCAGCAGCTTGAATCAGGGCACGCTAGAGACCCAGTACTTC
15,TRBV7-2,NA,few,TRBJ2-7,CASSLALTRYYEQYF,TGTGCCAGCAGCTTAGCCCTGACCAGGTACTACGAGCAGTACTTC
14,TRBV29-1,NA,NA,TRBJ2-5,CSAKGYSSGETQYF,TGCAGCGCCAAAGGGTACAGTTCAGGAGAGACCCAGTACTTC
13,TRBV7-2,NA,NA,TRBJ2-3,CASSSQIGGTQYF,TGTGCCAGCAGCTCCCAAATCGGGGGAACGCAGTATTTT